This TCR beta chain was sequenced for a study of cytomegalovirus exposure and HLA in healthy donors. General study results and limits: Later analysis identified several of the most significant clusters that appeared linked to common viral pathogens. HLA alleles showed associations with roughly 17,000 TCR beta sequences in a later analysis, at a 0.05 false discovery rate.

CDR3 size: 14 residues. Germline V gives CDR1 SGHDN, CDR2 FVKESK. V was cut by 3 bases and J by 4 bases, with 10 bases left in between. It was with 60 Vbeta and 13 Jbeta primers that the PCR ran. Measured with immunoSEQ multiplex PCR; TCRdb has only the in-frame clones, and not every one. The sample lists about 130,000 clones, approximately 86% occurring once. On this clone itself: What it recognizes is unknown.

This clonotype was obtained from a boy younger than 18 in good health and CMV-seronegative. The chain recombines TRBV14 with TRBJ2-1, with D possibly TRBD1 on 5 matching bases. The sample consisted of PBMCs. The CDR3 spells CASSQGRVYNEQFF. CDR3 in DNA: TGTGCCAGCAGCCAGGGCAGGGTGTACAATGAGCAGTTCTTC.